The subject of this entry is one T cell receptor (beta chain). Its antigen is not identified. This entry comes from a study of cytomegalovirus exposure and HLA in healthy donors. For the study at large: It was reported in a later analysis that the same platform had been used for the 120 validation repertoires as for the roughly 710 first-cohort repertoires.

Overall study findings and caveats: For cytomegalovirus status, the classifier reportedly gave diagnoses with high specificity and sensitivity. While the bulk of TCR sequences proved rare, some public TCRs turned up in many donors. CMV antigen specificity of a few CMV-associated chains was confirmed in vitro.

V gave up 6 bases and J gave up 5 bases; unmatched junction bases: 5. CDR1 and CDR2 from the germline V gene are MNHEY and SMNVEV (reference sequence). The CDR3 has 14 residues. Profiling relied on immunoSEQ multiplex PCR, and the TCRdb table lists in-frame clones only, not all of them. This table has about 55,000 clones, 80% to 95% appearing once. This chain connects TRBV27 to TRBJ1-4, with TRBD1 matching 8 bases. Sequencing was carried out using PBMCs. This receptor was taken from a man younger than 35 in good health and CMV-seronegative. CDR3 DNA: TGTGCCAGCAGACGACAGGGGAGGAATGAAAAACTGTTTTTT. Translation gives CASRRQGRNEKLFF.